A single sample is the source of the 8 T cell receptor beta chains below, sequenced in a study of blood T cell repertoires in COVID-19. Assay: immunoSEQ multiplex PCR; the TCRdb copy retains only in-frame clones and omits some. The sample yields more than 200,000 clones, 85% to 90% seen once. The sample consisted of PBMCs or T cells enriched from blood (not recorded which). All receptors derive from a man aged 35 to 55 who had recovered from COVID-19.

The J gene is TRBJ2-5, the V gene TRBV18; 9 nucleotides align to TRBD1. Germline V gene lookup returns CDR1 KGHSH and CDR2 LQKENI. V lost 0 bases, J lost 3 bases, and 8 bases stayed unmatched. The CDR3 has 17 amino acids. CDR3 nucleotide sequence: TGTGCCAGCTCACCACCCCTGACAGGGGGGTTAGAAGAGACCCAGTACTTC. It encodes CASSPPLTGGLEETQYF. Looking up the rest from reference TRBV18 and TRBJ2-5 gives the full variable domain: NAGVMQNPRHLVRRRGQEARLRCSPMKGHSHVYWYRQLPEEGLKFMVYLQKENIIDESGMPKERFSAEFPKEGPSILRIQQVVRGDSAAYFCASSPPLTGGLEETQYFGPGTRLLVL.

This chain connects TRBV7-2 to TRBJ2-3, with 9 positions matching TRBD1. CDR1 is SGHTA and CDR2 is FQGNSA in the germline V gene. CDR3 length: 14 residues. The V segment lost 5 bases and the J segment 4 bases; nucleotides outside the gene matches: 4. CDR3 protein: CASSADRGADTQYF. The CDR3, as DNA: TGTGCCAGCAGCGCGGACAGGGGTGCAGATACGCAGTATTTT.

V usage is TRBV27 and J usage is TRBJ2-5, with 7 bases identical to TRBD2. The CDR3 runs to 15 residues. V was clipped by 3 bases and J by 1 base; unmatched bases: 5. Per germline, CDR1 MNHEY and CDR2 SMNVEV (reference sequence). The CDR3 region has the DNA TGTGCCAGCAGTTTTTGGGGGGGATTCCAAGAGACCCAGTACTTC. Translation: CASSFWGGFQETQYF.

The gene calls are TRBV10-3 and TRBJ2-5, with D perhaps matching TRBD1 (6 bases). This CDR3 has 14 residues. Germline V gives CDR1 ENHRY, CDR2 SYGVKD. The V and J ends lost 5 bases and 0 bases respectively, with 10 bases between them. CDR3 sequence (DNA): TGTGCCATCAGTACCCGGACAGACCAAGAGACCCAGTACTTC. Amino acids: CAISTRTDQETQYF.

The gene calls are TRBV7-6 and TRBJ1-1; TRBD1 is a possible D gene (6 bases). Germline V gene sequence: CDR1 SGHVS, CDR2 FNYEAQ. Trimming stripped 5 bases from V and 4 bases from J, with 14 bases between. This CDR3 spans 14 amino acids. The CDR3 bases are TGTGCCAGCAGCGGGTCGGGACAACTCACTGAAGCTTTCTTT. It yields the protein CASSGSGQLTEAFF.

The table lists this clone with a count of one. The gene calls are TRBV6-5 and TRBJ2-7, with TRBD1 matching 7 bases. The CDR3 loop spans 14 amino acids. Germline V gene lookup returns CDR1 MNHEY and CDR2 SVGAGI. The V and J ends lost 8 bases and 2 bases, in that order; junction bases with no gene match: 9. As DNA, the CDR3 is TGTGCCAGCGGATCCGGGACAGCCACCTACGAGCAGTACTTC. Its translation is CASGSGTATYEQYF.

The J gene is TRBJ2-7, the V gene TRBV19; 10 bases agree with TRBD2. The CDR3 loop spans 13 amino acids. With 6 bases clipped from V and 1 base from J, the junction kept 0 bases outside the gene matches. Per germline, CDR1 LNHDA and CDR2 SQIVND (reference sequence). CDR3 in amino acids: CASRLAGSYEQYF. CDR3 DNA sequence: TGTGCCAGTAGACTAGCGGGGTCCTACGAGCAGTACTTC. The variable domain in full, completed from reference TRBV19 and TRBJ2-7, reads DGGITQSPKYLFRKEGQNVTLSCEQNLNHDAMYWYRQDPGQGLRLIYYSQIVNDFQKGDIAEGYSVSREKKESFPLTVTSAQKNPTAFYLCASRLAGSYEQYFGPGTRLTVT.

The genes are TRBV4-3 and TRBJ1-6, with D perhaps matching TRBD1 (6 bases). The CDR3 spans 15 residues. Trimming took 3 bases from V and 14 from J, leaving 20 bases between them. Germline V CDR1 and CDR2: LGHNA, YSLEER. The CDR3 DNA sequence: TGCGCCAGCAGCCAGGGGGGCGGGGGGTACGCGTCCCTCCACTTT. Protein product: CASSQGGGGYASLHF.